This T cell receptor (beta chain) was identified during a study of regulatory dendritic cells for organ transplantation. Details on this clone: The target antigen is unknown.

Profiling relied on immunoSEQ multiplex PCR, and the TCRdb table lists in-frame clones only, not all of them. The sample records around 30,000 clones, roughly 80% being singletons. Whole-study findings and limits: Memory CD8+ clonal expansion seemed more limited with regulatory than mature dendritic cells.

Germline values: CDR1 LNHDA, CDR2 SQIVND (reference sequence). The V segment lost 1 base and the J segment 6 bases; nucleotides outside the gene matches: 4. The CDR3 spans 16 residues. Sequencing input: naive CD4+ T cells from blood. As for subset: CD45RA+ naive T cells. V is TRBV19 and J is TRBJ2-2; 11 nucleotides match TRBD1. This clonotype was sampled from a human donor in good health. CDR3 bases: TGTGCCAGTAGTATAGCCGGGACAGGGGGGGCCGGGGAGCTGTTTTTT. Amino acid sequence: CASSIAGTGGAGELFF. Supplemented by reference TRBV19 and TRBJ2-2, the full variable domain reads DGGITQSPKYLFRKEGQNVTLSCEQNLNHDAMYWYRQDPGQGLRLIYYSQIVNDFQKGDIAEGYSVSREKKESFPLTVTSAQKNPTAFYLCASSIAGTGGAGELFFGEGSRLTVL.